The clone carrying this T cell receptor (beta chain) has a single count. The data were obtained in a study of blood T cell repertoires in COVID-19. The V segment lost 2 bases and the J segment 2 bases; nucleotides outside the gene matches: 3. The CDR3 runs to 16 residues. The germline CDR1 and CDR2 sequences are SGHDN and FVKESK. Per the original methods: Using reference gene primer amplification, nucleated cell counts were estimated. Libraries were prepared by immunoSEQ multiplex PCR; TCRdb keeps only in-frame clonotypes and omits some of them. V, J and clone size reflect that table, while D and trimming were determined from the DNA. This table holds a few hundred thousand clones, less than 90% found once.

Sequencing was carried out using peripheral blood. The J gene is TRBJ1-6, the V gene TRBV14; 7 nucleotides align to TRBD1. The TCR comes from an elderly woman with COVID-19, enrolled during active disease. CDR3 sequence (DNA): TGTGCCAGCAGCCAAAGAACAGGGGCCTATAATTCACCCCTCCACTTT. Its protein is CASSQRTGAYNSPLHF.